Shown below are 32 T cell receptor gamma chains from a single sample sequenced in a study of fetal and pediatric gammadelta thymocytes. TCRdb ran CATT on the reads. The sample lists roughly 200 gamma-chain clones; around 3.2% were seen once. Sequenced: non-Vgamma9Vdelta2 gamma-delta T cells from the thymus. Noted subset: CD3+gammadeltaTCR+ thymocytes not co-expressing Vgamma9 and Vdelta2. The receptors were gathered from a child who underwent cardiac surgery and was recorded as healthy.

The chain combines TRGV3 with TRGJ1 or TRGJ2. No J segment appears in TCRdb, so it was assigned here by matching the sequence to germline. V gave up 0 bases and J gave up 7 bases; unmatched junction bases: 6. CDR1 and CDR2 from the germline V gene are VTNTFY and YDVSTARD (reference sequence). The CDR3 is 13 amino acids. The CDR3 region has the DNA TGTGCCACCTGGGACAGGCCAGGGTATAAGAAACTCTTT. Residues: CATWDRPGYKKLF.

In this sample, this clone turned up a few times. The protein TCRdb gives is from a much larger clone and does not agree with this DNA's translation at residue 9, likely a read error; the protein shown here comes from the DNA. This chain links TRGV9 with TRGJP1. The CDR3 runs 13 residues. Germline-derived CDR1 and CDR2 are GITISATS and ISYDGTV (reference sequence). CDR3 in amino acids: CALWENTGRFKIF. CDR3 nucleotides: TGTGCCTTGTGGGAAAACACTGGTCGGTTCAAGATATTT.

Turning to this clone: A far larger clone is just one base off, so this is likely a read error. The chain has TRGV4 and TRGJ1 or TRGJ2. The J gene is not listed in TCRdb, so it was assigned here from a DNA match to germline. Germline CDR1 and CDR2: EGSTGY and YDSYTSSV. The CDR3 totals 13 residues. J lost 3 bases, V lost 3 bases, and 5 bases had no gene match. The CDR3 region is CATWDSFYYKKLF. CDR3 in DNA: TGTGCCACCTGGGATTCCTTTTATTATAAGAAACTCTTT.

This clone was counted a few times. A far larger clone is only one base removed, so a read error is likely. Other DNA sequences in this specimen translate into the identical CDR3. This chain joins TRGV4 and TRGJ1 or TRGJ2. The CDR3 totals 13 residues. From germline, CDR1 is EGSTGY and CDR2 YDSYTSSV. V was clipped by 1 base and J by 5 bases; unmatched bases: 5. The CDR3 protein is CATWDGPHYKKLF. DNA of the CDR3: TGTGCCACCTGGGATGGTCCTCATTATAAGAAACTCTTT.

This clone occurred a few times. V is TRGV9 and J is TRGJP. The ends lost 3 bases at V and 6 bases at J; junction bases unmatched: 11. The CDR3 length is 18 residues. Germline values: CDR1 GITISATS, CDR2 ISYDGTV (reference sequence). CDR3 region: CALWELQKRELGKKIKVF. As DNA, the CDR3 is TGTGCCTTGTGGGAGCTCCAAAAGCGAGAGTTGGGCAAAAAAATCAAGGTATTT.

Regarding this clone: A far larger clone is only one base removed, so a read error is likely. Other DNA sequences in the sample encode the same CDR3. V gene TRGV4 combines with J gene TRGJ1 or TRGJ2. Germline assignment: CDR1 EGSTGY and CDR2 YDSYTSSV. With V trimmed by 1 base and J by 5 bases, 5 bases remained unmatched. The CDR3 runs 13 residues. In DNA form, the CDR3 reads TGTGCCACCTGGGATGGACCTCATTATAAGAAACTCTTT. Its protein is CATWDGPHYKKLF.

Remarks on this clone: Given a far larger clone just one base away, this is likely a sequencing read error. This same CDR3 is encoded by further DNA sequences in the sample. The gene calls are TRGV3 and TRGJ1 or TRGJ2. The V and J ends lost 0 bases and 11 bases, in that order; junction bases with no gene match: 10. The length of the CDR3 is 13 residues. Germline V gene lookup returns CDR1 VTNTFY and CDR2 YDVSTARD (reference sequence). CDR3 in DNA: TGTGCCACCTGGGACAGGACCCTGAAGGAGAAACTCTTT. Protein: CATWDRTLKEKLF.

Of note for this clone: The protein TCRdb gives is from a much larger clone and does not agree with this DNA's translation at residue 14, likely a read error; the protein shown here comes from the DNA. The rearrangement links TRGV3 to TRGJP. The J gene was missing in TCRdb and was found by matching the end of the DNA to germline. There are 17 residues in the CDR3. The germline V gene encodes CDR1 VTNTFY and CDR2 YDVSTARD (reference sequence). In nucleotides, the CDR3 is TGTGCCACCTGGGACCAGGCACAGGAGTTGGGCAAAAAAAACAAGGTATTT. It codes for CATWDQAQELGKKNKVF.

Concerning this clone: The protein recorded in TCRdb matches a much larger clone and deviates from this DNA's translation at residue 4, suggesting a read error; the protein here is obtained by translating the DNA. This chain uses TRGV8 with TRGJP. In the absence of a J gene in TCRdb, the DNA was matched to germline to assign it here. Germline loops: CDR1 VENAVY, CDR2 YDSYNSRV. The CDR3 extends over 17 amino acids. CDR3 nucleotide sequence: TGTGCCACCTGTGATAGGCCTCGGGAGTTGGGCAAAAAAATCAAGGTATTT. Translating it yields CATCDRPRELGKKIKVF.

A word on this clone: Translating this DNA gives a protein that differs at residue 7 from the TCRdb one, which belongs to a much larger clone; a read error is likely, and the protein shown is this translation. This sequence joins TRGV4 and TRGJ1 or TRGJ2. CDR1 and CDR2 from the germline V gene are EGSTGY and YDSYTSSV. There are 14 residues in the CDR3. With V trimmed by 1 base and J by 4 bases, 7 bases remained unmatched. The CDR3 DNA reads TGTGCCACCTGGGATGGCACCATATATTATAAGAAACTCTTT. Translated, it gives CATWDGTIYYKKLF.

This clone showed up just a few times. A read error is likely here: a far larger clone is one base away. This CDR3 is also generated by other DNA sequences in the sample. The V gene is TRGV9, the J gene TRGJP1. V shed 3 bases, J shed 4 bases, and the junction held 2 bases outside the gene matches. Germline V lookup: CDR1 GITISATS, CDR2 ISYDGTV (reference sequence). This CDR3 has 13 amino acids. The chain's CDR3 is CALWENTGWFKIF. CDR3 sequence (DNA): TGTGCCTTGTGGGAGAACACTGGTTGGTTCAAGATATTT.

In its sample, this clone was seen a few times. One base separates it from a far larger clone, so it is likely a read error. Other DNA sequences from this sample encode an identical CDR3 as well. The V gene corresponds to TRGV5; no J gene was called. This CDR3 is 14 amino acids long. CDR1 VINAFY and CDR2 YDVSNSKD come from the germline V gene. The CDR3 reads CATWDRPQHYKKLF. DNA of the CDR3: TGTGCCACCTGGGACAGGCCTCAGCATTATAAGAAACTCTTC.

This clone was seen more than once but under ten times. A far larger clone differs by one base, so this is likely a read error. The sample holds other DNA sequences that translate to the same CDR3. The rearrangement uses TRGV5 and TRGJ1 or TRGJ2. The J gene is not listed in TCRdb, so it was assigned here from a DNA match to germline. Germline CDR1 reads VINAFY; CDR2 reads YDVSNSKD. The CDR3 runs to 14 residues. The CDR3 loop reads CATWDRPQHYKKLF. CDR3 sequence (DNA): TGTGCTACCTGGGACAGGCCTCAGCATTATAAGAAACTCTTT.

By frequency in the sample, this clone is hyperexpanded. The chain has TRGV4 and TRGJ1 or TRGJ2. Germline CDR1 EGSTGY, CDR2 YDSYTSSV. J gave up 3 bases and V 6 bases, and 2 bases lay outside the gene matches. The CDR3 covers 11 residues. Here the CDR3 reads CATWFYYKKLF. For the CDR3, the DNA is TGTGCCACCTGGTTTTATTATAAGAAACTCTTT.

This clone came up a few times. For this DNA, TCRdb reports the protein of a much larger clone, which diverges at residue 7, most likely from a read error; the protein presented here is translated directly from the DNA. The J gene is TRGJ1 or TRGJ2, the V gene TRGV3. The J gene is not listed in TCRdb, so it was assigned here from a DNA match to germline. This CDR3 is built from 15 residues. Germline trimming cut 0 bases from V and 0 bases from J; bases unmatched to any gene: 5. Germline V gives CDR1 VTNTFY, CDR2 YDVSTARD (reference sequence). The CDR3 loop is CATWDRWENYYKKLF. DNA of the CDR3: TGTGCCACCTGGGACAGGTGGGAGAATTATTATAAGAAACTCTTT.

This clone turned up a few times. The TCRdb record carries a much larger clone's protein, which differs from this DNA's translation at residue 3; a read error is the likely cause, and the protein listed here is the DNA translation. This rearrangement joins TRGV4 to TRGJ1 or TRGJ2. The germline V gene encodes CDR1 EGSTGY and CDR2 YDSYTSSV. This CDR3 is built from 10 residues. The CDR3 spells CASWLYKKLF. The CDR3 DNA sequence: TGTGCCTCCTGGTTGTATAAGAAACTCTTT.

This clone was observed a few times. The protein held in TCRdb is that of a much larger clone and does not match this DNA's translation at residue 10, likely because of a read error; the protein shown is translated from the DNA. The chain joins TRGV4 to TRGJP2. TCRdb carries no J gene annotation; the J gene was assigned here by matching the DNA with germline. CDR3 length equals 15 residues. Germline V gene sequence: CDR1 EGSTGY, CDR2 YDSYTSSV. The CDR3 here is CATWDADSSYWIKTF. In nucleotides, the CDR3 is TGTGCCACCTGGGATGCCGATAGTAGTTATTGGATCAAGACGTTT.

This clone was observed a few times. This likely reflects a read error, since a far larger clone is one base away. At the DNA level, this CDR3 is encoded by other sequences in the same sample as well. V and J are TRGV9 and TRGJP1. The J gene is absent in TCRdb and was assigned here via DNA matching to germline. The CDR3 length is 15 residues. Per the germline V gene, CDR1 is GITISATS and CDR2 is ISYDGTV (reference sequence). CDR3 region: CALWDVNTTGWFKIF. Here the CDR3 DNA reads TGTGCCTTGTGGGACGTAAATACCACCGGTTGGTTCAAGATATTT.

This clone was counted a few times. This DNA's translation and the protein TCRdb lists, from a much larger clone, do not match at residue 4, likely due to a read error; the protein shown is translated from the DNA. The genes are TRGV9 and TRGJP1. The length of the CDR3 is 13 residues. Per the germline V gene, CDR1 is GITISATS and CDR2 is ISYDGTV (reference sequence). The ends lost 7 bases at V and 4 bases at J; junction bases unmatched: 6. The CDR3 nucleotides are TGTGCCTTGTGTGAAAACACTGGTTGGTTCAAGATATTT. Translation: CALCENTGWFKIF.

Details on this clone: TCRdb shows a much larger clone's protein in place of this DNA's translation, and the two differ at residue 4, likely through a read error; the protein shown is translated from the DNA. The chain has TRGV4 and TRGJ1 or TRGJ2. There are 13 residues in the CDR3. Looked up from germline, CDR1 is EGSTGY and CDR2 is YDSYTSSV. The CDR3 is CATCDGPHYKKLF. The CDR3 DNA follows: TGTGCCACCTGTGATGGGCCTCATTATAAGAAACTCTTT.

This clone appeared a few times. A far larger clone is one nucleotide away, so this likely arose from a read error. Within the sample, other DNA sequences also encode this same CDR3. This chain links TRGV8 with TRGJP. The J gene is not listed in TCRdb, so it was assigned here from a DNA match to germline. This CDR3 is built from 17 residues. Germline CDR1 and CDR2: VENAVY and YDSYNSRV. The CDR3 is CATWDRPRELGKKIKVF. The CDR3 DNA is TGTGCAACCTGGGATAGGCCTCGGGAGTTGGGCAAAAAAATCAAGGTATTT.

This clone was observed a handful of times. The amino acid sequence in TCRdb belongs to a much larger clone and departs from this DNA's translation at residue 4, likely a sequencing read error; the sequence shown is translated from the DNA. V usage is TRGV4 and J usage is TRGJ1 or TRGJ2. Germline V gene lookup returns CDR1 EGSTGY and CDR2 YDSYTSSV. CDR3 length: 14 residues. The CDR3 region is CATRDHPDYYKKLF. The CDR3 DNA sequence: TGTGCCACCCGGGATCATCCTGATTATTATAAGAAACTCTTT.

About this clone itself: This DNA's translation differs at residue 12 from TCRdb's protein, which comes from a much larger clone; a read error is likely, and the protein shown is translated from the DNA. V gene TRGV4 was called; the J gene was not. Germline loops: CDR1 EGSTGY, CDR2 YDSYTSSV. This CDR3 has 14 amino acids. The CDR3 coding sequence is TGTGCCACCTGGGATCATCCTGATTATTATAAGGAACTCTTT. Translation gives CATWDHPDYYKELF.

As to this clone: TCRdb has a much larger clone's protein, which differs at residue 12 from the translation of this DNA, likely because of a read error; what is shown is the protein translated from the DNA. The chain is built from TRGV9 and TRGJP1. Germline V CDR1 and CDR2: GITISATS, ISYDGTV (reference sequence). CDR3 length: 13 residues. The CDR3 spells CALWENTGWFKTF. The CDR3 DNA reads TGTGCCTTGTGGGAAAACACTGGTTGGTTCAAGACATTT.

This clone has just a few counts. The protein TCRdb gives is from a much larger clone and does not agree with this DNA's translation at residue 6, likely a read error; the protein shown here comes from the DNA. The chain carries TRGV3 and TRGJ1 or TRGJ2. CDR1 is VTNTFY and CDR2 is YDVSTARD in the germline V gene (reference sequence). The ends lost 2 bases at V and 5 bases at J; junction bases unmatched: 6. This CDR3 has 13 amino acids. The CDR3 bases are TGTGCCACCTGGGACAAGCCTCATTATAAGAAACTCTTT. It codes for CATWDKPHYKKLF.

This clone was counted between two and nine times. The translation of this DNA and the TCRdb protein of a much larger clone differ at residue 6, probably owing to a read error; the protein shown here is translated from the DNA. This rearrangement joins TRGV4 to TRGJ1 or TRGJ2. The V gene end was trimmed by 3 bases and the J gene end by 4 bases; junction bases not matched to a gene: 9. From germline, CDR1 is EGSTGY and CDR2 YDSYTSSV. The CDR3 contains 14 residues. DNA of the CDR3: TGTGCCACCTGGGATAGCCCCATATATTATAAGAAACTCTTT. Translating gives CATWDSPIYYKKLF.

Turning to this clone: This DNA's translation and the protein TCRdb lists, from a much larger clone, do not match at residue 6, likely due to a read error; the protein shown is translated from the DNA. J is TRGJ1 or TRGJ2 and V is TRGV4. Germline CDR1 EGSTGY, CDR2 YDSYTSSV. There are 13 residues in the CDR3. V was pared by 4 bases and J by 1 base, with 4 bases of the junction left unmatched. The CDR3 sequence is CATWDANYYKKLF. The CDR3 DNA follows: TGTGCCACCTGGGACGCTAATTATTATAAGAAACTCTTT.

This clone was counted between two and nine times. A read error likely explains this, since a far larger clone differs by one base. Other nucleotide sequences from this sample produce the same CDR3. The chain employs TRGV4 and TRGJ1 or TRGJ2. Germline loops: CDR1 EGSTGY, CDR2 YDSYTSSV. CDR3 size: 13 residues. For the CDR3, the DNA is TGTGCCACCTGGGATGGGCCTCATTATAAAAAACTCTTT. Translating gives CATWDGPHYKKLF.

In regard to this clone: This is likely an artifact of a read error, given a far larger clone one base away. Other DNA variants within this sample encode the same CDR3. V gene TRGV9 combines with J gene TRGJP1. The J gene was not available in TCRdb and was assigned here by matching the DNA to germline segments. The germline CDR1 and CDR2 sequences are GITISATS and ISYDGTV (reference sequence). This CDR3 region has 15 residues. V shed 4 bases, J shed 0 bases, and the junction held 5 bases outside the gene matches. The CDR3 DNA is TGTGCCTTGTGGGACGTGAATACCACTGGTTGGTTCAAGATATTT. Protein product: CALWDVNTTGWFKIF.

This clone was seen a few times. TCRdb lists the protein of a much larger clone for this DNA, which differs at residue 6, so this is likely a read error; the protein given here is translated from the DNA itself. The V call is TRGV4, the J call TRGJ1 or TRGJ2. The V segment lost 2 bases and the J segment 4 bases; nucleotides outside the gene matches: 8. Germline V gene lookup returns CDR1 EGSTGY and CDR2 YDSYTSSV. The CDR3 sequence is 14 residues long. The CDR3: CATWDVPIYYKKLF. CDR3 DNA: TGTGCCACCTGGGATGTCCCCATATATTATAAGAAACTCTTT.

This clone has only a few counts. V and J are TRGV10 and TRGJ1 or TRGJ2. TRGV10 is treated as an ORF (open reading frame) with a function not yet certain. The CDR3 covers 13 residues. The junction had 12 bases not matched to a gene; V was cut back by 8 bases and J by 7 bases. CDR3 sequence: CAAWDYNRYKKLF. CDR3 DNA: TGTGCTGCGTGGGATTATAATAGATATAAGAAACTCTTT.

This clone was counted between two and nine times. The protein in TCRdb stems from a much larger clone and differs at residue 2 from this DNA's translation, likely a read error; here the protein is translated from the DNA. This chain uses TRGV4 with TRGJ1 or TRGJ2. Germline CDR1 EGSTGY, CDR2 YDSYTSSV. There are 13 residues in the CDR3. The CDR3 DNA reads as TGTACCACCTGGGATTCTTTTTATTATAAGAAACTCTTT. It is translated as CTTWDSFYYKKLF.